The 7 T cell receptor beta chains presented below share a single source sample, sequenced in a study of cytomegalovirus exposure and HLA in healthy donors. PCR used 60 Vbeta primers and 13 Jbeta primers. Profiling relied on immunoSEQ multiplex PCR, and the TCRdb table lists in-frame clones only, not all of them. There are roughly 43,000 clones in the sample; approximately 60% occur only once, and around 8.7% lies in the top ten. The sequenced sample was PBMCs. Source of these receptors: a human donor in good health.

V gene TRBV18 combines with J gene TRBJ2-7, with TRBD1 matching over 8 bases. Germline assignment: CDR1 KGHSH and CDR2 LQKENI. V trimming: 6 bases; J trimming: 1 base; junction bases outside the gene matches: 5. The CDR3 has 14 amino acids. As DNA, the CDR3 is TGTGCCAGCTCTCAGGACAGGGTTTCCTACGAGCAGTACTTC. Translation: CASSQDRVSYEQYF.

This rearrangement joins TRBV5-1 to TRBJ2-7, with D possibly being TRBD2 (5 bases). CDR3 length: 17 residues. Trimming left V 0 bases short and J 2 bases short, with 18 bases between. Germline CDR1 SGHRS, CDR2 YFSETQ. The CDR3: CASSLESVGRATYEQYF. The CDR3, as DNA: TGCGCCAGCAGCTTGGAGAGTGTGGGGAGAGCTACCTACGAGCAGTACTTC.

The chain joins TRBV5-4 to TRBJ2-5; maybe TRBD2 (5 bases). CDR1 and CDR2 from the germline V gene are SGHNT and YYREEE (reference sequence). The CDR3 loop spans 13 amino acids. Trimming took off 1 base at V and 3 bases at J, with 7 bases between the two ends. The CDR3 DNA reads as TGTGCCAGCAGCTTGTGGGGAGAAGAGACCCAGTACTTC. This sequence encodes CASSLWGEETQYF.

This clone showed up just a few times. The CDR3 loop reads CASSVAPQAHEQYF. In nucleotides, the CDR3 is TGTGCCAGCAGCGTAGCACCCCAGGCCCACGAGCAGTACTTC. This chain joins TRBV9 and TRBJ2-7; D is uncertain. Germline lookup yields CDR1 SGDLS and CDR2 YYNGEE. This CDR3 is 14 amino acids long. Trimming removed 0 bases at V and 5 bases at J, with 12 bases between.

This clone was seen a single time. The rearrangement links TRBV12-5 to TRBJ1-2; 11 nucleotides line up with TRBD1. Trimming removed 7 bases from V and 7 bases from J; junction bases left unmatched: 8. CDR3 length: 14 amino acids. Germline loops: CDR1 LGHNT, CDR2 FRNRAP. CDR3 DNA sequence: TGTGCTAGTGCCAAGGACAGGGGGCTGTCTGGCTACACCTTC. It specifies CASAKDRGLSGYTF.

This clone was observed a single time. V is TRBV10-3 and J is TRBJ2-7; 9 nucleotides align to TRBD1. Germline trimming cut 6 bases from V and 5 bases from J; bases unmatched to any gene: 11. This CDR3 is 15 amino acids long. CDR1 ENHRY and CDR2 SYGVKD come from the germline V gene. The CDR3 sequence: CAIRGSRTGANEQYF. The CDR3 coding sequence is TGTGCCATCAGGGGATCAAGGACAGGGGCGAACGAGCAGTACTTC.

This chain joins TRBV30 and TRBJ1-2, with D maybe TRBD1 (6 bases). Germline CDR1 reads GTSNPN; CDR2 reads SVGIG (reference sequence). The CDR3 runs 14 residues. The V and J ends lost 1 base and 5 bases respectively, with 14 bases between them. The chain's CDR3 is CAWSARGRWYGYTF. The CDR3 nucleotides read TGTGCCTGGAGTGCCAGGGGTAGATGGTATGGCTACACCTTC.